The T cell receptor beta chain described here comes from a study of T cell responses to AZD1222 COVID-19 vaccine. CDR3 length: 17 amino acids. V was pared by 1 base and J by 0 bases, with 14 bases between. Germline CDR1 SGHDT, CDR2 YYEEEE. Points on this clone: Its antigen is unidentified.

TCRdb's copy holds only in-frame clones and misses some; the assay was immunoSEQ multiplex PCR. This sample has roughly 120,000 clones, with roughly 84% found just once. Regarding the study as a whole: Spike-specific TCR breadth and depth were elevated following two AZD1222 doses. Most donors were white British and more were female, and clonal diversity was possibly underestimated. Regions left unmutated in variants are reportedly the target of nearly half of spike-specific TCRs.

The material sequenced was peripheral blood, taken on day 0 of AZD1222 vaccination. The rearrangement joins TRBV5-6 to TRBJ1-3; weak D call: TRBD1 (5 bases). This sequence originates from an adult in good health. CDR3 bases: TGTGCCAGCAGCTTGTTGTACGGGACCTACTCTGGAAACACCATATATTTT. Protein product: CASSLLYGTYSGNTIYF.